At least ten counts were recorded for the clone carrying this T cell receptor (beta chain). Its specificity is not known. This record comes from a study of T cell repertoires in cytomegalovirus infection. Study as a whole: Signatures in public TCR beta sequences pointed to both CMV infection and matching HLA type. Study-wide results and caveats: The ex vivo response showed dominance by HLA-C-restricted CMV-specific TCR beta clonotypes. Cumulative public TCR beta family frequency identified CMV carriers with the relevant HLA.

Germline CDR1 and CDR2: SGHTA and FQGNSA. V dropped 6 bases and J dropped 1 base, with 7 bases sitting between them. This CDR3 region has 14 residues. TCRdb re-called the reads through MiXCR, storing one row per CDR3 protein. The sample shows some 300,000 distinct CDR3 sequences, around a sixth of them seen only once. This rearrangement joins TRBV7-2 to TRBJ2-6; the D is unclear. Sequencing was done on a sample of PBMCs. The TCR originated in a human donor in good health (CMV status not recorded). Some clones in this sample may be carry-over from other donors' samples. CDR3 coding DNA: TGTGCCAGCAGGGACGGTTCTGGGGCCAACGTCCTGACTTTC. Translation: CASRDGSGANVLTF.